The source of this T cell receptor beta chain is a study of blood T cell repertoires in COVID-19. Study context: Sites in the United States, Italy and Spain provided acute and convalescent COVID-19 samples.

V lost 7 bases to trimming and J lost 11 bases; unmatched junction nucleotides: 13. Germline CDR1 and CDR2: MNHEY and SVGAGI. The CDR3 length is 13 residues. Original handling: For nucleated cells, counts were estimated from reference gene primer amplification. Repertoires were generated with immunoSEQ multiplex PCR, while TCRdb's copy carries only in-frame clones and drops some. V and J calls and clone size are as listed in that table; D and trimming were resolved from the DNA. The data show some 260,000 clones, approximately 80% seen once. This clone appeared a single time. Sequencing was carried out using peripheral blood. The receptor's source is a woman aged 40 to 50 with active or convalescent COVID-19. This chain links TRBV6-5 with TRBJ1-2, with TRBD1 identical over 7 bases. As DNA, the CDR3 is TGTGCCAGCATCCCCCCAGGGGGACAAGGATACACCTTC. Translating gives CASIPPGGQGYTF.